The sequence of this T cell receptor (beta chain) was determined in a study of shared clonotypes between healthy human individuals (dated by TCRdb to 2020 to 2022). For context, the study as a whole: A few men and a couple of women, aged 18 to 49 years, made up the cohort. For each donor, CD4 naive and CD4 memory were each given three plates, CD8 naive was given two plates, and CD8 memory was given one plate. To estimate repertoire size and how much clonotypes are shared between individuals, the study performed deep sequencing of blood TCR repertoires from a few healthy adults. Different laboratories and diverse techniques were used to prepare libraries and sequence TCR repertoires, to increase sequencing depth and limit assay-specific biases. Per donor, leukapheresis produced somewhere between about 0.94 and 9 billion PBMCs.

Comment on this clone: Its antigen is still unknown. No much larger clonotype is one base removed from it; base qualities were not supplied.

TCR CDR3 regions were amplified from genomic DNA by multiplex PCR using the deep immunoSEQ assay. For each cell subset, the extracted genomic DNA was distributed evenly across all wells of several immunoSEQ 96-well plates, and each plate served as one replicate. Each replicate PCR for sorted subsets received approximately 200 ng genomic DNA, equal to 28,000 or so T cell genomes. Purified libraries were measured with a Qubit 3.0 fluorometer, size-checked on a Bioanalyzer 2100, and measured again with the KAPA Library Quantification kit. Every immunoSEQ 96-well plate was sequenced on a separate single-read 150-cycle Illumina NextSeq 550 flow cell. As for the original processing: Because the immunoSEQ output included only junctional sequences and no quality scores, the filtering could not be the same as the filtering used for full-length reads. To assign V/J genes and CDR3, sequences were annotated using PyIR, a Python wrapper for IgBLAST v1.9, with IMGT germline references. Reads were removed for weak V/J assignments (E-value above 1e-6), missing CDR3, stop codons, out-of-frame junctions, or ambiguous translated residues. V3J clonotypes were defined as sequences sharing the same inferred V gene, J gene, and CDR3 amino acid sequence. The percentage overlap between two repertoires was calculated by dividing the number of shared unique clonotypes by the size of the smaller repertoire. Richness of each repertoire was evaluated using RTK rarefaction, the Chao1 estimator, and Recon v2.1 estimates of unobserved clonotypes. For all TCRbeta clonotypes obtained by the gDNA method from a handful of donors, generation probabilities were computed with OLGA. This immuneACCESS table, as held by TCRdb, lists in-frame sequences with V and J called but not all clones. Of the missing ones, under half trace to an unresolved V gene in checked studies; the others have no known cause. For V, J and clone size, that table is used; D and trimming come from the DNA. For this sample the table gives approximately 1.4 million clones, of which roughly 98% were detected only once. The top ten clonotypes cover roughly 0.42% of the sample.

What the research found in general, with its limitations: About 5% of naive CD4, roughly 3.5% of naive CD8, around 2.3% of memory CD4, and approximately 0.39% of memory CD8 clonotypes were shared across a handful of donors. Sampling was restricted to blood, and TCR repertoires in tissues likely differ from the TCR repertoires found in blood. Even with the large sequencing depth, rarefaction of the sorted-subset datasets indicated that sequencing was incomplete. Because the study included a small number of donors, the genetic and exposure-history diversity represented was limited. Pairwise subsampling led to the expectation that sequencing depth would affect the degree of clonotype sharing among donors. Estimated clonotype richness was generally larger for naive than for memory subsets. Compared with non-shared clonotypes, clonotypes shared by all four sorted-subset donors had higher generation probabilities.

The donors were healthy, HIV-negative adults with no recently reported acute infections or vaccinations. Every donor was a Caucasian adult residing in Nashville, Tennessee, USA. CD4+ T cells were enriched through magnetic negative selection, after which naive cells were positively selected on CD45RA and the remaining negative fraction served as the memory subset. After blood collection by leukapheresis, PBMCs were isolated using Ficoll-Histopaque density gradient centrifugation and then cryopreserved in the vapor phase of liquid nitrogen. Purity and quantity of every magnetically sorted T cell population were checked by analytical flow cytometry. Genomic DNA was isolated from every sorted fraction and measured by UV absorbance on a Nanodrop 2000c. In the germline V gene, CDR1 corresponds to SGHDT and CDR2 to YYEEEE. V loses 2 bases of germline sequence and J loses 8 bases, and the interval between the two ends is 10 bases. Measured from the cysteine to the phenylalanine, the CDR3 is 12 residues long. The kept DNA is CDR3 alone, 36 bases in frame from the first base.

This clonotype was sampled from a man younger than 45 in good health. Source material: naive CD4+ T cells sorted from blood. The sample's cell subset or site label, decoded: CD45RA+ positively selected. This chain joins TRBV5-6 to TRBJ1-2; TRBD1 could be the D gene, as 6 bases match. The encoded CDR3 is CASSLAGGGYTF. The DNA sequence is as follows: TGTGCCAGCAGCTTAGCGGGGGGCGGCTACACCTTC.